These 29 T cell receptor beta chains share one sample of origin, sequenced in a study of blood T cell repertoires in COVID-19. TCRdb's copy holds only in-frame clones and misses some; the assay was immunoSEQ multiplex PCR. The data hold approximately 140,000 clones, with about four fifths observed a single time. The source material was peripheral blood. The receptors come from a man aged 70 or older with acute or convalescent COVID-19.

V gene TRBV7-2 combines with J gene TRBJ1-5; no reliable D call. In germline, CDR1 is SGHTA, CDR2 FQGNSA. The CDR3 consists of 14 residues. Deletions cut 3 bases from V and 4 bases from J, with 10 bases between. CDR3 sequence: CASSLRTMNQPQHF. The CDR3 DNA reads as TGTGCCAGCAGCTTGCGCACCATGAATCAGCCCCAGCATTTT.

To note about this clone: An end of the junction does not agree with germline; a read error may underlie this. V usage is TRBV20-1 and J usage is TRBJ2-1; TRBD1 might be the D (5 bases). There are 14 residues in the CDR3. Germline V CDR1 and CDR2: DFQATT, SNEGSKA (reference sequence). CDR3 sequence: CSASRQGPFNEQFF. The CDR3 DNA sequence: TGCAGCGCTAGTCGGCAGGGTCCATTCAATGAGCAGTTCTTC.

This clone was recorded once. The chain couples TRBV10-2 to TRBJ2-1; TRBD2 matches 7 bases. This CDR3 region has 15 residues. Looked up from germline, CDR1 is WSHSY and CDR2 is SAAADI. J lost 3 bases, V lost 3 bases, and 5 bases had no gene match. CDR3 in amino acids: CASSDPSGVYNEQFF. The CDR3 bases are TGCGCCAGCAGTGACCCAAGCGGGGTCTACAATGAGCAGTTCTTC.

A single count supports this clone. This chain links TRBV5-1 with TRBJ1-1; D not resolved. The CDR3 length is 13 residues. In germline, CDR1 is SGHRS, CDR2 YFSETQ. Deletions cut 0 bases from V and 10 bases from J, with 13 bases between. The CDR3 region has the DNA TGCGCCAGCAGCTTGGCCTCAGAGCGAGGAGCTTTCTTT. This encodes CASSLASERGAFF.

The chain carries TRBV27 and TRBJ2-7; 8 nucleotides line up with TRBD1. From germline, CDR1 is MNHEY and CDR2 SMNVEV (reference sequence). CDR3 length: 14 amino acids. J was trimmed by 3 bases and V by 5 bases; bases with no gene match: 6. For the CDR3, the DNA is TGTGCCAGCAGTCCAGCCGGGACAGGCTACGAGCAGTACTTC. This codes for CASSPAGTGYEQYF.

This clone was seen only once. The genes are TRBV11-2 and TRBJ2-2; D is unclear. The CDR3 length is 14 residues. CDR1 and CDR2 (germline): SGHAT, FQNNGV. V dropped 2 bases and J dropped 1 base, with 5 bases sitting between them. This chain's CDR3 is CASSLSGNTGELFF. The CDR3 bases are TGTGCCAGCAGCTTATCCGGGAACACCGGGGAGCTGTTTTTT. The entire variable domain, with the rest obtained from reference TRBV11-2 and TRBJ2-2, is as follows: EAGVAQSPRYKIIEKRQSVAFWCNPISGHATLYWYQQILGQGPKLLIQFQNNGVVDDSQLPKDRFSAERLKGVDSTLKIQPAKLEDSAVYLCASSLSGNTGELFFGEGSRLTVL.

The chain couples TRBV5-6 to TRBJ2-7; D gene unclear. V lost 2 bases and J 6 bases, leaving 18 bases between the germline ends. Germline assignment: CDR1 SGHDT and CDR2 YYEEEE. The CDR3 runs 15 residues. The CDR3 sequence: CASSFIGSGAGEQYF. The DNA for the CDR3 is TGTGCCAGCAGCTTCATTGGGTCGGGTGCCGGCGAGCAGTACTTC.

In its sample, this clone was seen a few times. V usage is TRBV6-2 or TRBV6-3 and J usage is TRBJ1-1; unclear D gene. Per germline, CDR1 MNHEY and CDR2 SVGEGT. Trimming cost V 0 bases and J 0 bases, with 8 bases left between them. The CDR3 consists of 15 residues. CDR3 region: CASSYSLEMNTEAFF. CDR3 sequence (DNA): TGTGCCAGCAGTTACTCACTAGAAATGAACACTGAAGCTTTCTTT.

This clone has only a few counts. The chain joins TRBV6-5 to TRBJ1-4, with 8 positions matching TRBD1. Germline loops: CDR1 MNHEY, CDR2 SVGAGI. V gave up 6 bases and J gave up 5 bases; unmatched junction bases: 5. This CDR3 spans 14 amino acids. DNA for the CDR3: TGTGCCAGCAGGACCCGGGACAGGAATGAAAAACTGTTTTTT. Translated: CASRTRDRNEKLFF.

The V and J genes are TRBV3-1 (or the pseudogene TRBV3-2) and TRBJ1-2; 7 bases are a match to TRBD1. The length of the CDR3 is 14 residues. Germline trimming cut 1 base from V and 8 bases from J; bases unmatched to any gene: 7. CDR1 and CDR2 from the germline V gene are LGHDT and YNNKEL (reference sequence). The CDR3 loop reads CASSQGQGSSGYTF. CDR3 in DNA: TGTGCCAGCAGCCAAGGACAGGGTTCATCGGGCTACACCTTC.

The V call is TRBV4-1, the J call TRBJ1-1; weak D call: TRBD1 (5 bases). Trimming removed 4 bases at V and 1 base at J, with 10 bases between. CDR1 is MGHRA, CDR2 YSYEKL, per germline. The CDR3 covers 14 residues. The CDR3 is CASSLITGNTEAFF. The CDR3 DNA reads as TGCGCCAGCAGCCTAATAACAGGGAACACTGAAGCTTTCTTT.

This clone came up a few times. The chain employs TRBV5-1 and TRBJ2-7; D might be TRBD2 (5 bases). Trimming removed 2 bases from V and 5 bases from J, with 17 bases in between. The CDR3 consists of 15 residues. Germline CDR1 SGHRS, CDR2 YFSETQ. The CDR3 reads CASSFLGLMRDEQYF. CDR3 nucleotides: TGCGCCAGCAGCTTTCTGGGTTTAATGAGGGACGAGCAGTACTTC.

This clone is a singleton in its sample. The CDR3: CASSQSGAETQYF. The CDR3 DNA reads TGTGCCAGCAGCCAATCGGGAGCCGAGACCCAGTACTTC. This chain uses TRBV3-1 (or the pseudogene TRBV3-2) with TRBJ2-5, with a possible D match to TRBD2 (6 bases). The CDR3 has 13 residues. CDR1 LGHDT and CDR2 YNNKEL come from the germline V gene (reference sequence). V was cut by 2 bases and J by 5 bases, with 9 bases left in between.

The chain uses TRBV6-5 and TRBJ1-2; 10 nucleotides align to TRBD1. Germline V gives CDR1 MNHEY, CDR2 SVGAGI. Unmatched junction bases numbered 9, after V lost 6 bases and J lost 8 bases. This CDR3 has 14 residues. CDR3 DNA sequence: TGTGCCAGCAGCCCCCGGGGACAGGGGCACGGCTACACCTTC. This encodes CASSPRGQGHGYTF.

Written as DNA, the CDR3 is TGTGCCTGGAGTGTAGGGGGTTGGGGCCTCTCTGGAAACACCATATATTTT. Amino acid sequence: CAWSVGGWGLSGNTIYF. The genes are TRBV30 and TRBJ1-3, with D possibly TRBD1 on 6 matching bases. CDR1 GTSNPN and CDR2 SVGIG come from the germline V gene (reference sequence). Trimming removed 0 bases at V and 0 bases at J, with 15 bases between. The CDR3 runs 17 residues. Combining the CDR3 with reference TRBV30 and TRBJ1-3 gives the whole variable domain SQTIHQWPATLVQPVGSPLSLECTVEGTSNPNLYWYRQAAGRGLQLLFYSVGIGQISSEVPQNLSASRPQDRQFILSSKKLLLSDSGFYLCAWSVGGWGLSGNTIYFGEGSWLTVV.

The CDR3 loop is CAVKTGGVPNEKLFF. As DNA, the CDR3 is TGTGCCGTTAAGACAGGGGGCGTTCCTAATGAAAAACTGTTTTTT. The chain joins TRBV5-4 to TRBJ1-4, with 10 bases lining up with TRBD1. CDR1 SGHNT and CDR2 YYREEE come from the germline V gene (reference sequence). V trimming: 10 bases; J trimming: 3 bases; junction bases outside the gene matches: 9. This CDR3 is built from 15 residues.

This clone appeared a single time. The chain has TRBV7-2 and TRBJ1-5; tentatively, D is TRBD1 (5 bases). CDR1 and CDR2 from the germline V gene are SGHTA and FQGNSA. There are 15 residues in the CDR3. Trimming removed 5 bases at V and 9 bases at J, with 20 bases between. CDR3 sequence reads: CASSTRGRGWMPQHF. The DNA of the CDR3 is TGTGCCAGCAGCACTAGAGGTCGGGGGTGGATGCCCCAGCATTTT.

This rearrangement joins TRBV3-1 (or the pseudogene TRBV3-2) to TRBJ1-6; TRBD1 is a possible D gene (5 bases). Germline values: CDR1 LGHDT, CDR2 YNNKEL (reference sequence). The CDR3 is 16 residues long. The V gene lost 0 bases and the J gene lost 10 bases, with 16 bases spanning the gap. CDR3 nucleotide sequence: TGTGCCAGCAGCCAAGATTTGGGGGGTGGCGGATCACCCCTCCACTTT. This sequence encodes CASSQDLGGGGSPLHF.

CDR3 loop: CASSLRGRASGRDYEQYF. The DNA of the CDR3 is TGTGCCAGCAGTTTAAGGGGGAGGGCTAGCGGGAGGGACTACGAGCAGTACTTC. The chain recombines TRBV28 with TRBJ2-7; TRBD2 agrees at 12 bases. This CDR3 comprises 18 residues. Looked up from germline, CDR1 is MDHEN and CDR2 is SYDVKM. J gave up 3 bases and V 2 bases, and 11 bases lay outside the gene matches.

This CDR3 reads CASSLVGRGVPKETQYF. CDR3 DNA: TGTGCCAGCAGCTTAGTTGGGCGGGGGGTCCCCAAAGAGACCCAGTACTTC. V is TRBV7-2 and J is TRBJ2-5; TRBD2 aligns across 8 bases. Germline V gives CDR1 SGHTA, CDR2 FQGNSA. With V trimmed by 1 base and J by 3 bases, 10 bases remained unmatched. This CDR3 has 17 residues.

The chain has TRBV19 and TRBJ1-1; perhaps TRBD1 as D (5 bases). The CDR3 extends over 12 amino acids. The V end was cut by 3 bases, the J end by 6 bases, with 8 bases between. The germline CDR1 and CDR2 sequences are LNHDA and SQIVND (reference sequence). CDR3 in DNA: TGTGCCAGTAGTATCCCGGGGGCTGAAGCTTTCTTT. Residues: CASSIPGAEAFF.

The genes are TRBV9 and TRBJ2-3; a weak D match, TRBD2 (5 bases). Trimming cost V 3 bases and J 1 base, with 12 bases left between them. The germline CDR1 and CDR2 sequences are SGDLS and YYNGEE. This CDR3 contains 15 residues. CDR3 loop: CASSGRGSRTDTQYF. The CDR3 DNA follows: TGTGCCAGCAGCGGACGTGGGAGCCGCACAGATACGCAGTATTTT.

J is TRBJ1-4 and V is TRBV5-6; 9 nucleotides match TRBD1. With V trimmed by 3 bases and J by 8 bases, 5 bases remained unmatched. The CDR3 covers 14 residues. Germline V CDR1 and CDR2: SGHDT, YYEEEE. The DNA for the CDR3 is TGTGCCAGCAGCTCCGGGACAGGGTACGAAAAACTGTTTTTT. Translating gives CASSSGTGYEKLFF.

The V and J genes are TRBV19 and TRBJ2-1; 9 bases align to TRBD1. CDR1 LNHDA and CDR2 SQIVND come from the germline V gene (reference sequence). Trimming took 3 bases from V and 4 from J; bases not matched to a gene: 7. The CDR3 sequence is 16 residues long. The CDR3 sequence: CASSISGTGRYNEQFF. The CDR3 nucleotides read TGTGCCAGTAGTATCTCCGGGACAGGGCGTTACAATGAGCAGTTCTTC.

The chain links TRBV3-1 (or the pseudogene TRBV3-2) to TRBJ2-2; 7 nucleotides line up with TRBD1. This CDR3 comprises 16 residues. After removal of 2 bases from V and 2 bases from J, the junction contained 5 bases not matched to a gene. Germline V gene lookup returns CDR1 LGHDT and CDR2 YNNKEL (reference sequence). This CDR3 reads CASSQMTGINTGELFF. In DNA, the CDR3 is TGTGCCAGCAGCCAAATGACAGGGATAAACACCGGGGAGCTGTTTTTT.

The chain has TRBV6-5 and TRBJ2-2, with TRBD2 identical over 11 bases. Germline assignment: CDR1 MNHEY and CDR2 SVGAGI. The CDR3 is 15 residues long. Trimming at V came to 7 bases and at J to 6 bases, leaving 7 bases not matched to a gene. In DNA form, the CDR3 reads TGTGCCAGCAAGGTACTAGCGGGAGTGTCCGGGGAGCTGTTTTTT. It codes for CASKVLAGVSGELFF.

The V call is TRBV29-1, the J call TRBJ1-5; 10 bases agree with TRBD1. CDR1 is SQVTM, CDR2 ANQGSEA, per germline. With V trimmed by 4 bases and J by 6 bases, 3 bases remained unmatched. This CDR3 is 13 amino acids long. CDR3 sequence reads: CSVGGQGSQPQHF. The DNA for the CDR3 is TGCAGCGTTGGGGGACAGGGGTCTCAGCCCCAGCATTTT.

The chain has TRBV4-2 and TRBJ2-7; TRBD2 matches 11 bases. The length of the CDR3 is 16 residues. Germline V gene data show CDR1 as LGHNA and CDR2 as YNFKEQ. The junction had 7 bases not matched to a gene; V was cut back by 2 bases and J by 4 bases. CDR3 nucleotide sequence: TGTGCCAGCAGCCAACCTCCCACTAGCGGGGGTTACGAGCAGTACTTC. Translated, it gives CASSQPPTSGGYEQYF.

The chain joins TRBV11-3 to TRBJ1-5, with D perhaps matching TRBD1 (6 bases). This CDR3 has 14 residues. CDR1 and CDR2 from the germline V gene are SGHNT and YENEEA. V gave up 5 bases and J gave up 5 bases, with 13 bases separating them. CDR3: CASSRQVLHQPQHF. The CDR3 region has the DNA TGTGCCAGCAGCCGACAGGTTCTTCATCAGCCCCAGCATTTT.